What follows are 29 T cell receptor beta chains derived from one specimen sequenced in a study of human T cells and chemical hapten exposure (dated by TCRdb to the early 2020s). The sample's time point label, in plain terms: patch test 1, 2 weeks after DPC sensitization. According to the study, the label for this sample's treatment or condition signals: therapeutic diphenylcyclopropenone sensitization with weekly scalp DPC. Receptor amplification or capture employed RACE. The sample was run on a NextSeq 500. TCRdb itself trimmed the public reads at Q25 with fastp, ran MiXCR and retained productive beta chains. Rows matching on CDR3 protein sequence are summarized as one entry with the most common DNA and genes. This sample has nearly 80,000 distinct CDR3 sequences in its table, and approximately 10% of those were observed once. The ten largest clones take up roughly 1.4% of the sample. The material sequenced was whole blood, taken in connection with sensitization to the hapten diphenylcyclopropenone (DPC). The receptor source for this set is a woman between 50 and 59 years old with alopecia areata. Some clones in this sample may be carry-over from other donors' samples.

The J gene is TRBJ2-7, the V gene TRBV9; 9 bases are shared with TRBD2. The junction had 7 bases not matched to a gene; V was cut back by 0 bases and J by 6 bases. The CDR3 sequence is 15 residues long. Germline V gene data show CDR1 as SGDLS and CDR2 as YYNGEE. The CDR3, as DNA: TGTGCCAGCAGCGTAGAAATAGCGGGAGACGTCGAGCAGTACTTC. It specifies CASSVEIAGDVEQYF.

This clonotype was detected ten times or more. As DNA, the CDR3 is TGCACCATGCGGGGGGCAGACGAAAAACTGTTTTTT. Amino acids: CTMRGADEKLFF. The chain is built from TRBV29-1 and TRBJ1-4; possible D gene TRBD1, 6 bases. CDR1 is SQVTM, CDR2 ANQGSEA, per germline. CDR3 size: 12 residues.

This clonotype came up many times. V gene TRBV12-3 or TRBV12-4 combines with J gene TRBJ2-2; D unresolved. V dropped 1 base and J dropped 4 bases, with 4 bases sitting between them. The CDR3 loop spans 13 amino acids. CDR3 coding DNA: TGTGCCAGCAGTTTAGACGGCACCGGGGAGCTGTTTTTT. Amino acids: CASSLDGTGELFF.

This rearrangement joins TRBV29-1 to TRBJ2-2, with D possibly being TRBD2 (6 bases). This CDR3 has 13 residues. Trimming left V 6 bases short and J 4 bases short, with 12 bases between. Germline V gives CDR1 SQVTM, CDR2 ANQGSEA. CDR3 in DNA: TGCAGCGTCGGAGGGGTCCCCACCGGGGAGCTGTTTTTT. It yields the protein CSVGGVPTGELFF.

In its sample, this clonotype was seen many times. CDR3 DNA: TGTGCCAGCAGCTACGATTCGATGTCACCCCTCCACTTT. Residues: CASSYDSMSPLHF. The chain joins TRBV6-4 to TRBJ1-6; no clear D. The CDR3 is 13 residues long. V was pared by 6 bases and J by 10 bases, with 13 bases between. CDR1 is MRHNA and CDR2 is SNTAGT in the germline V gene.

The table lists this clonotype with a count of one. The DNA for the CDR3 is TGCAGTGTCCCGGGACAGGGAAATGAAAAACTGTTTTTT. Encoded protein: CSVPGQGNEKLFF. This chain uses TRBV20-1 with TRBJ1-4; 9 nucleotides line up with TRBD1. Germline trimming cut 7 bases from V and 5 bases from J; bases unmatched to any gene: 5. The germline V gene has CDR1 DFQATT and CDR2 SNEGSKA (reference sequence). The length of the CDR3 is 13 residues.

This clonotype appeared a few times. The genes are TRBV12-3 or TRBV12-4 and TRBJ2-2; weak D call: TRBD2 (6 bases). Trimming stripped 6 bases from V and 4 bases from J, with 12 bases between. The CDR3 sequence is 14 residues long. Here the CDR3 reads CASSPEGTTGELFF. CDR3 nucleotide sequence: TGTGCCAGCAGCCCGGAGGGGACCACCGGGGAGCTGTTTTTT.

A few counts support this clonotype. The chain links TRBV7-9 to TRBJ2-2; D may be TRBD1 or TRBD2 (5 bases each). CDR3 length: 15 amino acids. Germline CDR1 SEHNR, CDR2 FQNEAQ (reference sequence). The ends were cut back, 8 bases at V and 2 bases at J, with 15 bases in the middle. The CDR3 loop reads CASFLGGPNTGELFF. CDR3 bases: TGTGCCAGCTTCCTTGGGGGACCCAACACCGGGGAGCTGTTTTTT.

The V gene is TRBV18, the J gene TRBJ1-4; 8 nucleotides agree with TRBD1. Trimming removed 3 bases from V and 11 bases from J; junction bases left unmatched: 8. Looked up from germline, CDR1 is KGHSH and CDR2 is LQKENI. The CDR3 sequence is 14 residues long. As DNA, the CDR3 is TGTGCCAGCTCACCGCCGGGACAGGTCAAGAAACTGTTTTTT. Its translation: CASSPPGQVKKLFF.

This clonotype was seen many times. This chain joins TRBV6-5 and TRBJ2-3, with 8 bases matching TRBD2. The CDR3 length is 15 residues. Trimming cost V 6 bases and J 1 base; bases outside gene matches: 6. From germline, CDR1 is MNHEY and CDR2 SVGAGI. The CDR3 spells CASRSGSAGTDTQYF. Here the CDR3 DNA reads TGTGCCAGCAGGAGCGGGAGCGCGGGCACAGATACGCAGTATTTT.

The CDR3 protein is CASSLVLGQYNEQFF. The CDR3 region has the DNA TGTGCCAGCAGCTTAGTTCTTGGACAGTACAATGAGCAGTTCTTC. The rearrangement joins TRBV11-1 to TRBJ2-1; tentatively, D is TRBD1 (6 bases). Trimming shortened V by 1 base and J by 4 bases, and 11 bases separated the two germline ends. Germline loops: CDR1 SGHAT, CDR2 FQDESV (reference sequence). The CDR3 is 15 residues long.

The chain employs TRBV28 and TRBJ2-1; weak D call: TRBD2 (5 bases). The CDR3 sequence is 15 residues long. Trimming took 5 bases from V and 4 from J, leaving 15 bases between them. Germline lookup yields CDR1 MDHEN and CDR2 SYDVKM. In DNA, the CDR3 is TGTGCCAGCAGTCCTGTCGGGGTACAGTACAATGAGCAGTTCTTC. It codes for CASSPVGVQYNEQFF.

This clonotype was detected a few times. The genes are TRBV20-1 and TRBJ2-3, with 9 nucleotides matching TRBD2. Germline V CDR1 and CDR2: DFQATT, SNEGSKA (reference sequence). Unmatched junction bases numbered 11, after V lost 4 bases and J lost 6 bases. The CDR3 totals 15 residues. CDR3 DNA sequence: TGCAGTGCTACCCCTCTAGCGGGGATCGGGGATACGCAGTATTTT. Its translation: CSATPLAGIGDTQYF.

This clonotype was observed many times. The CDR3 sequence is CASVGGPGELFF. The DNA of the CDR3 is TGTGCCAGCGTGGGGGGCCCCGGGGAGCTGTTTTTT. The chain employs TRBV6-5 and TRBJ2-2, with D perhaps matching TRBD1 or TRBD2 (6 bases each). Trimming removed 8 bases at V and 6 bases at J, with 10 bases between. The CDR3 contains 12 residues. Per the germline V gene, CDR1 is MNHEY and CDR2 is SVGAGI.

The V gene is TRBV30, the J gene TRBJ2-7; 13 bases are a match to TRBD2. The CDR3 consists of 15 residues. In germline, CDR1 is GTSNPN, CDR2 SVGIG (reference sequence). J gave up 3 bases and V 5 bases, and 7 bases lay outside the gene matches. The CDR3: CAWHPGLAGVYEQYF. The CDR3 region has the DNA TGTGCCTGGCATCCAGGACTAGCGGGAGTCTACGAGCAGTACTTC.

The chain joins TRBV7-2 to TRBJ2-2; the D is unclear. The germline CDR1 and CDR2 sequences are SGHTA and FQGNSA. Between the trimmed V and J ends, which lost 3 bases and 5 bases, there was a span of 4 bases. The CDR3 sequence is 12 residues long. DNA of the CDR3: TGTGCCAGCAGCTTCGTTACCGGGGAGCTGTTTTTT. Amino acids: CASSFVTGELFF.

This clonotype showed up just a few times. The CDR3 is CASRARAVTYEQYF. CDR3 bases: TGTGCCAGCAGGGCCCGAGCGGTTACCTACGAGCAGTACTTC. This sequence joins TRBV7-8 and TRBJ2-7, with a weak D call TRBD2 (5 bases). Germline V gene data show CDR1 as SGHVS and CDR2 as FQNEAQ. The V end lost 6 bases, the J end lost 2 bases, and 14 bases lay between the germline ends. There are 14 residues in the CDR3.

This clonotype was seen only a few times. In DNA, the CDR3 is TGTGCCAGCTCACTACGACAGGCGAGCTATGGCTACACCTTC. Its protein is CASSLRQASYGYTF. The chain links TRBV18 to TRBJ1-2, with D possibly TRBD1 on 6 matching bases. The CDR3 sequence is 14 residues long. Trimming shortened V by 4 bases and J by 4 bases, and 13 bases separated the two germline ends. Germline lookup yields CDR1 KGHSH and CDR2 LQKENI.

This clonotype has at least ten counts. The genes are TRBV3-1 and TRBJ2-2, with a weak D call TRBD1 (6 bases). Germline CDR1 is LGHDT and CDR2 is YNNKEL (reference sequence). V was pared by 4 bases and J by 0 bases, with 6 bases between. The CDR3 loop spans 14 amino acids. The chain's CDR3 is CASSRTANTGELFF. CDR3 in DNA: TGTGCCAGCAGCCGGACAGCGAACACCGGGGAGCTGTTTTTT. Variable domain in full (rest from reference TRBV3-1 and TRBJ2-2): DTAVSQTPKYLVTQMGNDKSIKCEQNLGHDTMYWYKQDSKKFLKIMFSYNNKELIINETVPNRFSPKSPDKAHLNLHINSLELGDSAVYFCASSRTANTGELFFGEGSRLTVL.

CDR3 in amino acids: CSVGEYEQYF. The CDR3 bases are TGCAGCGTTGGGGAATACGAGCAGTACTTC. V is TRBV29-1 and J is TRBJ2-7; D is undetermined. Germline V CDR1 and CDR2: SQVTM, ANQGSEA. The germline V and J ends were trimmed by 4 bases and 4 bases, with 5 bases remaining between them. This CDR3 is 10 amino acids long.

This clonotype has ten or more counts. V usage is TRBV28 and J usage is TRBJ2-3, with D uncertain. Trimming cost V 2 bases and J 8 bases, with 8 bases left between them. The length of the CDR3 is 12 residues. CDR1 and CDR2 (germline): MDHEN, SYDVKM. CDR3 in amino acids: CASSLPWSTQYF. Written as DNA, the CDR3 is TGTGCCAGCAGTTTACCTTGGTCTACGCAGTATTTT.

The sample holds many counts of this clonotype. The chain recombines TRBV9 with TRBJ2-7; weak D call: TRBD1 (6 bases). Germline V gene data show CDR1 as SGDLS and CDR2 as YYNGEE. This CDR3 has 12 amino acids. The CDR3: CVVWQGINEQYF. In DNA form, the CDR3 reads TGTGTAGTTTGGCAGGGGATCAACGAGCAGTACTTC.

V and J are TRBV2 and TRBJ2-3, with D uncertain. Trimming shortened V by 5 bases and J by 2 bases, and 11 bases separated the two germline ends. CDR3 length: 14 residues. The germline gives CDR1 SNHLY, CDR2 FYNNEI. This CDR3 is CASSYGLPTDTQYF. DNA for the CDR3: TGTGCCAGCAGTTACGGCCTACCCACAGATACGCAGTATTTT. The complete variable domain, with remaining parts taken from reference TRBV2 and TRBJ2-3, reads EPEVTQTPSHQVTQMGQEVILRCVPISNHLYFYWYRQILGQKVEFLVSFYNNEISEKSEIFDDQFSVERPDGSNFTLKIRSTKLEDSAMYFCASSYGLPTDTQYFGPGTRLTVL.

The rearrangement joins TRBV6-1 to TRBJ2-7; 8 nucleotides match TRBD1. With 7 bases clipped from V and 6 bases from J, the junction kept 14 bases outside the gene matches. Per the germline V gene, CDR1 is MNHNS and CDR2 is SASEGT. This CDR3 is built from 15 residues. CDR3 in amino acids: CASTRQGLNYGEQYF. For the CDR3, the DNA is TGTGCCAGCACCAGACAGGGGCTTAACTATGGCGAGCAGTACTTC.

This clonotype was counted between two and nine times. The chain couples TRBV18 to TRBJ1-2, with D tentatively TRBD1 (5 bases). V lost 1 base to trimming and J lost 3 bases, with 12 bases between them. CDR3 length: 15 residues. Germline-derived CDR1 and CDR2 are KGHSH and LQKENI. The CDR3 reads CASSPRAGTDYGYTF. The CDR3 nucleotides are TGTGCCAGCTCACCACGGGCGGGGACGGACTATGGCTACACCTTC.

This chain links TRBV13 with TRBJ2-1; 10 positions agree with TRBD2. The trim removed 7 bases at V and 8 bases at J, leaving 14 bases unmatched. The CDR3 spans 16 residues. Germline CDR1 reads PRHDT; CDR2 reads FYEKMQ (reference sequence). The CDR3 here is CASMLAGGRGGHEQFF. CDR3 sequence (DNA): TGTGCCAGCATGTTAGCGGGAGGCCGTGGGGGCCATGAGCAGTTCTTC.

The V and J genes are TRBV7-3 and TRBJ2-1, with 7 bases matching TRBD1. V shed 5 bases, J shed 1 base, and the junction held 5 bases outside the gene matches. This CDR3 has 15 residues. Per the germline V gene, CDR1 is SGHTA and CDR2 is FQGTGA. CDR3 nucleotides: TGTGCCAGCAGCCACAGGGGACAGTCCTACAATGAGCAGTTCTTC. This encodes CASSHRGQSYNEQFF.

The rearrangement uses TRBV15 and TRBJ1-4; TRBD1 matches 8 bases. CDR3 size: 17 residues. Germline lookup yields CDR1 LNHNV and CDR2 YYDKDF (reference sequence). The V gene end was trimmed by 0 bases and the J gene end by 0 bases; junction bases not matched to a gene: 3. The DNA of the CDR3 is TGTGCCACCAGCAGAGACCCGACAGGGGCAACTAATGAAAAACTGTTTTTT. It translates to CATSRDPTGATNEKLFF.

This CDR3 is CASSLRGNSGRGEQFF. Written as DNA, the CDR3 is TGTGCCAGCAGCTTAAGAGGGAATAGCGGGAGAGGTGAGCAGTTCTTC. This rearrangement joins TRBV7-3 to TRBJ2-1; 9 nucleotides agree with TRBD2. The CDR3 has 16 residues. Looked up from germline, CDR1 is SGHTA and CDR2 is FQGTGA. V was pared by 1 base and J by 9 bases, with 10 bases of the junction left unmatched. Full variable domain (outside the CDR3, taken from reference TRBV7-3 and TRBJ2-1): GAGVSQTPSNKVTEKGKYVELRCDPISGHTALYWYRQSLGQGPEFLIYFQGTGAADDSGLPNDRFFAVRPEGSVSTLKIQRTERGDSAVYLCASSLRGNSGRGEQFFGPGTRLTVL.